These 5 T cell receptor beta chains were sequenced from one sample in a study of cytomegalovirus exposure and HLA in healthy donors. TCRdb keeps only in-frame clones here, not all; method: immunoSEQ multiplex PCR. Here the sample spans fewer than 150,000 clones, about 87% being singletons. Material: PBMCs. All receptors come from a man aged 18 to 35 in good health and CMV-seronegative.

The V and J genes are TRBV11-2 and TRBJ2-7; D is uncertain. Trimming cost V 5 bases and J 0 bases, with 17 bases left between them. The CDR3 length is 16 residues. Germline assignment: CDR1 SGHAT and CDR2 FQNNGV. The CDR3 here is CASSTYAGRYSYEQYF. CDR3 DNA sequence: TGTGCCAGCAGCACCTACGCCGGTCGGTACTCCTACGAGCAGTACTTC.

The CDR3 DNA follows: TGCGCCAGCAGCTTCACGACAGGTAACTCCTACAATGAGCAGTTCTTC. Its translation is CASSFTTGNSYNEQFF. This rearrangement joins TRBV5-1 to TRBJ2-1; D may be TRBD1 (6 bases). The germline CDR1 and CDR2 sequences are SGHRS and YFSETQ. The CDR3 is 16 residues long. V shed 2 bases and J shed 0 bases, with 12 bases lying between them.

CDR3 coding DNA: TGTGCCAGCAGCTTAGATGTGGTAGCGGGAGGCCCAAGCTCCTACAATGAGCAGTTCTTC. Protein sequence: CASSLDVVAGGPSSYNEQFF. The chain is built from TRBV11-3 and TRBJ2-1; 10 nucleotides match TRBD2. The ends lost 0 bases at V and 0 bases at J; junction bases unmatched: 11. The CDR3 is 20 residues long. CDR1 is SGHNT and CDR2 is YENEEA in the germline V gene. Full variable domain (outside the CDR3, taken from reference TRBV11-3 and TRBJ2-1): EAGVVQSPRYKIIEKKQPVAFWCNPISGHNTLYWYLQNLGQGPELLIRYENEEAVDDSQLPKDRFSAERLKGVDSTLKIQPAELGDSAVYLCASSLDVVAGGPSSYNEQFFGPGTRLTVL.

The chain has TRBV6-1 and TRBJ1-1; D may be TRBD1 (5 bases). This CDR3 is 14 amino acids long. Germline V CDR1 and CDR2: MNHNS, SASEGT. Between the trimmed V and J ends, which lost 7 bases and 0 bases, there was a span of 12 bases. The CDR3: CASTNSGVNTEAFF. The DNA of the CDR3 is TGTGCCAGCACTAATTCGGGGGTGAACACTGAAGCTTTCTTT.

The chain has TRBV19 and TRBJ2-2; D is undetermined. The CDR3 runs to 13 residues. Looked up from germline, CDR1 is LNHDA and CDR2 is SQIVND (reference sequence). Trimming removed 1 base from V and 8 bases from J, with 8 bases in between. CDR3 loop: CASSIVRVGELFF. The CDR3 DNA sequence: TGTGCCAGTAGTATAGTTCGGGTTGGGGAGCTGTTTTTT.